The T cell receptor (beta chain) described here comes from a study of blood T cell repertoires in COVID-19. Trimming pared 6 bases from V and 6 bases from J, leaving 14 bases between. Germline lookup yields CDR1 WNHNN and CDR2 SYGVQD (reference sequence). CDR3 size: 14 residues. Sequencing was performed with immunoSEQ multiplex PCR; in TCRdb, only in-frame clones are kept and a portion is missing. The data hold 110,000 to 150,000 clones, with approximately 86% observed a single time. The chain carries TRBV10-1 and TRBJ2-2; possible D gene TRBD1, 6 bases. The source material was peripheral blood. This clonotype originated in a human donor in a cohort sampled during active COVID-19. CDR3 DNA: TGCGCCAGCAGCCATTACAGGGTCTCCGGGGAGCTGTTTTTT. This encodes CASSHYRVSGELFF.